The clone carrying this T cell receptor (beta chain) is a singleton in its sample. What it binds is unknown. The data were taken from a study of T cell repertoires in cytomegalovirus infection. About the research overall: It was recently identified HLA-C-restricted and well-studied HLA-B-restricted CMV epitopes that the study used. Matching HLA type and CMV infection were both indicated by public TCR beta signatures. Study results and limitations: Clonotypes of TCR beta that were HLA-C-restricted and CMV-specific dominated the ex vivo response.

TCRdb independently ran MiXCR on the reads; one entry per CDR3 protein. Of 900,000 to 950,000 distinct CDR3 sequences in the sample, approximately 31% were seen once. Germline V gene lookup returns CDR1 MNHEY and CDR2 SVGAGI. V lost 5 bases and J 3 bases, leaving 11 bases between the germline ends. This CDR3 has 13 residues. The TCR sequence derives from a human donor in good health (CMV status not recorded). Some clones in this sample may be carry-over from other donors' samples. This rearrangement joins TRBV6-5 to TRBJ2-7; D may correspond to TRBD1 or TRBD2 (5 bases each). The source material was cultured CD8+ T cells from PBMCs, sampled from culture after CMV antigen stimulation. In DNA form, the CDR3 reads TGTGCCAGCAGTGCAGGGAGCGTCTACGAGCAGTACGTC. It translates to CASSAGSVYEQYV.